These T cell receptor beta chains were read from a single sample in a study of chronic HIV infection and antiretroviral therapy. One entry per CDR3 protein results from TCRdb running MiXCR on the 5' RACE reads. The sample consists of more than 40,000 distinct CDR3 sequences, roughly 19% of them appearing once. Sequenced input: peripheral blood. The origin of the receptors is an adult who had HIV and had not received antiretroviral therapy, or was an uninfected healthy control (not recorded which). Each CDR3 is given with its conserved first and last residue.

CATSPMLTSGRARNEQFF TRBV15
CASSETTEALF TRBV28
CASSQIHGQGYGYTF TRBV4-1
CASAAPSGGNGELFF TRBV28
CASSLSPGGTYGYTF TRBV27
CASRTDTTGYTF TRBV5-1
CAISERGAEAFF TRBV10-3
CASSPSTDEQYF TRBV3-1
CASSRGRSAFNEQFF TRBV2
CASSRLRTSGSDEQFF TRBV6-2/TRBV6-3
CATSRGGITSYEQYF TRBV6-1
CASSTRVGSRLFYEQYF TRBV28
CASPYHRFFSTQPQHF TRBV6-4
CATSREEGATGNTIYF TRBV15
CASSLPGTGGTEAFF TRBV28
CASSLFGGGGNQPQHF TRBV27
CASSLSRSSTGELFF TRBV28
CASRAPAGGPHEQYF TRBV7-9
CASRAPGDYEQYF TRBV28
CASSSWDQKFF TRBV2
CATSTTGTTDTQYF TRBV24-1
CASSLGVERSPPGAYNEQFF TRBV7-6
CSVGASGFEQYF TRBV29-1
CASSQTWTSTDTQYF TRBV5-5
CASSLYGGRNEQYF TRBV27
CASSLGWGAAIEQFF TRBV5-1
CSVEGGLAGEAGANVLTF TRBV29-1
CASSSSNKYEQYF TRBV5-1
CAISESAGFNYGDTF TRBV10-3
CASSSTTNTEAFF TRBV6-2/TRBV6-3
CASSPSFATRPYNEQFF TRBV27
CASSYRPPGQGAENTIYF TRBV27
CSARDSSKPETQYF TRBV20-1
CASSLFYEQYF TRBV28
CASSPPLTSDNEQFF TRBV4-1
CATSWGSYNEQFF TRBV24-1
CASSLDTEAFF TRBV5-5
CASSLKGDYGYTF TRBV5-1
CSVDWTDTQYF TRBV29-1
CASSPLLENTIYF TRBV27
CASSLWSSFKETQYF TRBV28
CASSSGTENEKLFF TRBV5-1
CASRKNTEAFF TRBV5-1
CASRGTAPGNTIYF TRBV4-2